The 17 T cell receptor beta chains listed next were all sequenced from one sample in a study of CD8+CD57+ T cells in acquired aplastic anemia. The use of genomic DNA as template underpinned the TCR beta VDJ and CDR3 profiling. MiXCR was run by TCRdb on the reads, yielding one entry per CDR3 protein. Seen here are about 150,000 distinct CDR3 sequences, roughly 54% observed once, and the top ten hold 9.5% to 15%. All sequencing subjects had displayed CD8+CD57+ cell expansion on flow cytometry. Material for sequencing was sorted CD4+, CD8+, or CD8+CD57+ T cells (not recorded which) from PBMCs. Every receptor here comes from a human donor with aplastic anemia.

There are many counts of this clonotype. The V and J genes are TRBV7-9 and TRBJ1-6; D gene unclear. The ends were cut back, 2 bases at V and 5 bases at J, with 1 base in the middle. CDR3 size: 12 residues. Germline assignment: CDR1 SEHNR and CDR2 FQNEAQ (reference sequence). The CDR3 protein is CASSLNNSPLHF. In DNA form, the CDR3 reads TGTGCCAGCAGCTTAAATAATTCACCCCTCCACTTT.

V is TRBV10-2 and J is TRBJ2-7, with TRBD1 matching 8 bases. Germline CDR1 WSHSY, CDR2 SAAADI. The CDR3 contains 15 residues. The junction had 15 bases not matched to a gene; V was cut back by 7 bases and J by 7 bases. CDR3 nucleotides: TGCGCCAGCAATCCAGGACAGGGTGACCTACAAGAGCAGTACTTC. It yields the protein CASNPGQGDLQEQYF.

This clonotype appeared many times. The genes are TRBV7-2 and TRBJ2-5; TRBD2 aligns across 8 bases. After removal of 2 bases from V and 5 bases from J, the junction contained 7 bases not matched to a gene. This CDR3 is 15 amino acids long. CDR1 is SGHTA and CDR2 is FQGNSA in the germline V gene. Here the CDR3 reads CASSLPGGARETQYF. The CDR3 DNA follows: TGTGCCAGCAGCTTACCCGGGGGGGCCCGGGAGACCCAGTACTTC. The variable domain in full, completed from reference TRBV7-2 and TRBJ2-5, reads GAGVSQSPSNKVTEKGKDVELRCDPISGHTALYWYRQSLGQGLEFLIYFQGNSAPDKSGLPSDRFSAERTGGSVSTLTIQRTQQEDSAVYLCASSLPGGARETQYFGPGTRLLVL.

V and J are TRBV2 and TRBJ1-5; 10 nucleotides line up with TRBD1. Trimming at V came to 6 bases and at J to 3 bases, leaving 5 bases not matched to a gene. The CDR3 contains 15 residues. From germline, CDR1 is SNHLY and CDR2 FYNNEI. As DNA, the CDR3 is TGTGCCAGCAGGGAGGGACAGGGGATCAATCAGCCCCAGCATTTT. Residues: CASREGQGINQPQHF.

The rearrangement links TRBV7-9 to TRBJ2-5; 7 positions match TRBD1. The V gene end was trimmed by 5 bases and the J gene end by 5 bases; junction bases not matched to a gene: 8. Germline CDR1 SEHNR, CDR2 FQNEAQ (reference sequence). This CDR3 has 14 amino acids. The CDR3 region is CASSVERGQETQYF. In DNA form, the CDR3 reads TGTGCCAGCAGCGTTGAAAGGGGGCAGGAGACCCAGTACTTC.

Many counts were recorded for this clonotype. The V call is TRBV9, the J call TRBJ2-7; 10 positions agree with TRBD2. The V segment lost 0 bases and the J segment 4 bases; nucleotides outside the gene matches: 4. Per germline, CDR1 SGDLS and CDR2 YYNGEE. The CDR3 loop spans 15 amino acids. The CDR3 region has the DNA TGTGCCAGCAGCGTAGGGGTAGCGGGGGGTTACGAGCAGTACTTC. It encodes CASSVGVAGGYEQYF.

The genes are TRBV24-1 and TRBJ1-1; 7 bases agree with TRBD1. This CDR3 is 13 amino acids long. V was pared by 4 bases and J by 4 bases, with 2 bases of the junction left unmatched. Germline loops: CDR1 KGHDR, CDR2 SFDVKD. Written as DNA, the CDR3 is TGTGCCACCAGTGAGACAGGGAGCACTGAAGCTTTCTTT. Its protein product is CATSETGSTEAFF.

The sample holds many counts of this clonotype. The CDR3 reads CASSLGVGPAYEQYF. The CDR3 DNA reads TGTGCCAGCAGCTTAGGGGTGGGTCCCGCCTACGAGCAGTACTTC. The V gene is TRBV7-8, the J gene TRBJ2-7; D gene unclear. Germline V gene data show CDR1 as SGHVS and CDR2 as FQNEAQ. The CDR3 is 15 residues long. V lost 1 base and J 2 bases, leaving 12 bases between the germline ends. Based on the CDR3 plus reference TRBV7-8 and TRBJ2-7, the full variable domain is GAGVSQSPRYKVAKRGQDVALRCDPISGHVSLFWYQQALGQGPEFLTYFQNEAQLDKSGLPSDRFFAERPEGSVSTLKIQRTQQEDSAVYLCASSLGVGPAYEQYFGPGTRLTVT.

The count of this clonotype is one. The CDR3 DNA sequence: TGTGCCAGCAGCAACGGACGGGAAACCTACGAGCAGTACTTC. Translating it yields CASSNGRETYEQYF. This chain connects TRBV5-4 to TRBJ2-7; D may be TRBD2 (5 bases). CDR3 length: 14 amino acids. Germline CDR1 is SGHNT and CDR2 is YYREEE (reference sequence). Trimming pared 4 bases from V and 2 bases from J, leaving 13 bases between.

The chain has TRBV29-1 and TRBJ1-2, with a possible D match to TRBD1 (6 bases). Germline lookup yields CDR1 SQVTM and CDR2 ANQGSEA. V lost 5 bases and J 7 bases, leaving 17 bases between the germline ends. The CDR3 runs to 13 residues. The CDR3 loop reads CSVWWGAVGGYTF. The CDR3 nucleotides read TGCAGCGTTTGGTGGGGGGCGGTTGGTGGCTACACCTTC.

This clonotype was seen a single time. The CDR3 bases are TGTGCCAGTGGAGGGGGCCGTGAAAAACTGTTTTTT. Protein sequence: CASGGGREKLFF. The chain employs TRBV7-9 and TRBJ1-4, with 7 bases matching TRBD1. The junction had 5 bases not matched to a gene; V was cut back by 9 bases and J by 7 bases. The CDR3 has 12 amino acids. Germline assignment: CDR1 SEHNR and CDR2 FQNEAQ (reference sequence).

This clonotype was seen more than once but under ten times. The rearrangement joins TRBV24-1 to TRBJ2-1; 7 bases fit TRBD2. The CDR3 runs to 15 residues. With 0 bases clipped from V and 4 bases from J, the junction kept 2 bases outside the gene matches. Germline CDR1 is KGHDR and CDR2 is SFDVKD. CDR3 protein: CATSDLRGEYNEQFF. DNA of the CDR3: TGTGCCACCAGTGATTTGCGGGGGGAGTACAATGAGCAGTTCTTC.

This clonotype was picked up one time. CDR3 amino acids: CSAQGQPNEKLFF. The CDR3 DNA is TGCAGTGCCCAGGGACAGCCTAATGAAAAACTGTTTTTT. The genes are TRBV20-1 and TRBJ1-4, with 7 bases matching TRBD1. Unmatched junction bases numbered 4, after V lost 6 bases and J lost 3 bases. The germline gives CDR1 DFQATT, CDR2 SNEGSKA (reference sequence). CDR3 length: 13 residues.

This rearrangement joins TRBV20-1 to TRBJ2-5; tentatively, D is TRBD2 (6 bases). The CDR3 extends over 14 amino acids. Germline loops: CDR1 DFQATT, CDR2 SNEGSKA (reference sequence). V lost 3 bases and J 5 bases, leaving 16 bases between the germline ends. CDR3 region: CSARLVGEVETQYF. CDR3 sequence (DNA): TGCAGTGCTAGGCTAGTAGGGGAGGTGGAGACCCAGTACTTC.

This clonotype was detected ten times or more. The J gene is TRBJ2-1, the V gene TRBV11-3; the match to TRBD1 covers 8 bases. Trimming removed 5 bases from V and 9 bases from J; junction bases left unmatched: 9. There are 14 residues in the CDR3. The germline gives CDR1 SGHNT, CDR2 YENEEA. The CDR3 spells CASSHRQGPVEQFF. The CDR3 nucleotides are TGTGCCAGCAGCCACCGACAGGGGCCGGTTGAGCAGTTCTTC.

The V and J genes are TRBV5-1 and TRBJ2-5; 9 nucleotides align to TRBD2. Germline V lookup: CDR1 SGHRS, CDR2 YFSETQ. CDR3 length: 18 residues. Germline trimming cut 1 base from V and 2 bases from J; bases unmatched to any gene: 12. Here the CDR3 reads CASSLTPRDSGGQETQYF. The CDR3 bases are TGCGCCAGCAGCTTGACCCCCCGGGACAGCGGGGGGCAAGAGACCCAGTACTTC.

V and J are TRBV2 and TRBJ2-6; no clear D gene. The ends were cut back, 3 bases at V and 3 bases at J, with 9 bases in the middle. Germline V gene sequence: CDR1 SNHLY, CDR2 FYNNEI. The CDR3 consists of 15 residues. The CDR3 sequence is CASSDEASGANVLTF. DNA of the CDR3: TGTGCCAGCAGTGACGAGGCTAGTGGGGCCAACGTCCTGACTTTC.